The TCR beta chain under discussion was sequenced for a study of patients and donors after allogeneic stem cell transplantation. TCRdb fed the RT-PCR reads into MiXCR, producing one record per CDR3 protein. Among about 960,000 distinct CDR3 sequences listed, roughly 18% were seen once. This clonotype has more than one count but fewer than ten. Sequencing was performed on blood, either unsorted or a sorted T cell fraction (not recorded which). The source is a human donor who was either an allogeneic HSCT recipient or a stem cell or donor lymphocyte infusion donor (not recorded which). It is not recorded whose cells these are; they may come from a transplant donor.

CDR3 sequence (DNA): TGCAGTGCTAGGTCCGAGCTCACTGAAGCTTTCTTT. Translation gives CSARSELTEAFF. The V call is TRBV20-1, the J call TRBJ1-1; D unresolved. V was cut by 3 bases and J by 4 bases, with 9 bases left in between. The CDR3 spans 12 residues. Germline V CDR1 and CDR2: DFQATT, SNEGSKA (reference sequence).